This T cell receptor beta chain derives from a study of blood T cells in healthy people across ages. Alongside a J-beta primer mix, a sample-barcoded 5' primer served in a second PCR lasting roughly 7 to 11 cycles. MiXCR was run by TCRdb on the 5' RACE reads, yielding one entry per CDR3 protein. Here the sample spans approximately 810,000 distinct CDR3 sequences, around 30% being singletons. This clonotype occurred many times. Trimming left V 0 bases short and J 4 bases short, with 6 bases between. This CDR3 spans 13 amino acids. In germline, CDR1 is MNHNS, CDR2 SASEGT. The sequenced sample was blood. This sequence originates from an elderly woman in good health. The V gene is TRBV6-1, the J gene TRBJ1-2; D unclear. The CDR3 coding sequence is TGTGCCAGCAGTGAAGCAACAGCCTATGGCTACACCTTC. Its protein is CASSEATAYGYTF.